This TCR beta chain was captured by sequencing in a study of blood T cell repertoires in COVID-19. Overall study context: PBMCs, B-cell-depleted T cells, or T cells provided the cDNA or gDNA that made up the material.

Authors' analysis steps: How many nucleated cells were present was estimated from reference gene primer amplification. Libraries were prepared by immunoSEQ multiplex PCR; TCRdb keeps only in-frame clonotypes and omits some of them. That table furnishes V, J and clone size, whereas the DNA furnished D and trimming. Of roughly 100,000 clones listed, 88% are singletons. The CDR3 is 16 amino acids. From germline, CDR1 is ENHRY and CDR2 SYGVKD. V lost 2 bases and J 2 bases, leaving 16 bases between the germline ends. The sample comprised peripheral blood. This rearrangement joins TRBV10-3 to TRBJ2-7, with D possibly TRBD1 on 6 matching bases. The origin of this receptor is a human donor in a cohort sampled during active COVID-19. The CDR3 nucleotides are TGTGCCATCAGTGAGGAGGACAGACCAAAAGCCTACGAGCAGTACTTC. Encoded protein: CAISEEDRPKAYEQYF.